The 27 T cell receptor beta chains below all came from one sample that was sequenced in a study of CD8+ T cells in alopecia areata. Treatment defined: oral pan-JAK inhibitor, 5-10 mg twice daily. In each case, RNA was isolated and then reverse transcribed into cDNA as the sequencing template. The method was immunoSEQ multiplex PCR; TCRdb's version includes in-frame clones alone and lacks a portion of them. The repertoire consists of under 130,000 clones, with 65% to 90% occurring once and the leading ten covering around 10%. The sequences come from CD8+ T cells sorted from blood, collected around week 31, from a patient treated with tofacitinib. These receptors all stem from a human donor with alopecia areata.

This chain links TRBV5-1 with TRBJ2-2, with D perhaps being TRBD1 or TRBD2 (5 bases each). CDR3 length: 15 amino acids. The germline V gene has CDR1 SGHRS and CDR2 YFSETQ. V was pared by 4 bases and J by 4 bases, with 14 bases between. The CDR3 region is CASSPSGTATGELFF. DNA of the CDR3: TGCGCCAGCAGCCCCTCAGGGACCGCCACCGGGGAGCTGTTTTTT.

The chain recombines TRBV29-1 with TRBJ2-1; TRBD1 matches 9 bases. Losses at the gene ends were 4 bases for V and 7 bases for J; bases not matched to a gene: 8. Germline V CDR1 and CDR2: SQVTM, ANQGSEA. The CDR3 consists of 14 residues. The CDR3 here is CSVVTGQGFNEQFF. For the CDR3, the DNA is TGCAGCGTTGTAACAGGACAGGGGTTTAATGAGCAGTTCTTC.

The gene calls are TRBV5-6 and TRBJ2-7, with TRBD2 matching 9 bases. CDR1 SGHDT and CDR2 YYEEEE come from the germline V gene. The CDR3 extends over 15 amino acids. The ends lost 2 bases at V and 5 bases at J; junction bases unmatched: 8. Written as DNA, the CDR3 is TGTGCCAGCAGCTTAGGAGCGGGAGGCCTCCACGAGCAGTACTTC. It encodes CASSLGAGGLHEQYF.

The V gene is TRBV15, the J gene TRBJ1-4; no reliable D call. Trimming removed 0 bases from V and 4 bases from J, with 15 bases in between. There are 17 residues in the CDR3. From germline, CDR1 is LNHNV and CDR2 YYDKDF (reference sequence). The CDR3 loop reads CATSRDSRGPINEKLFF. In DNA, the CDR3 is TGTGCCACCAGCAGAGATTCGCGCGGTCCGATTAATGAAAAACTGTTTTTT.

This chain uses TRBV11-3 with TRBJ2-1; D possibly corresponds to TRBD2 (6 bases). Trimming removed 1 base from V and 9 bases from J, with 19 bases in between. This CDR3 comprises 16 residues. Germline values: CDR1 SGHNT, CDR2 YENEEA. The DNA of the CDR3 is TGTGCCAGCAGCTTAGCATTCGGGAGTCGGTTAAGTGAGCAGTTCTTC. Its translation is CASSLAFGSRLSEQFF.

The genes are TRBV10-3 and TRBJ2-4, with 10 bases that match TRBD1. This CDR3 has 16 residues. The trim removed 5 bases at V and 8 bases at J, leaving 12 bases unmatched. Germline CDR1 reads ENHRY; CDR2 reads SYGVKD. The CDR3 region has the DNA TGTGCCATCAGTAATACGGGACAGGGGTCAGCTGACATTCAGTACTTC. Amino acid sequence: CAISNTGQGSADIQYF.

V gene TRBV27 combines with J gene TRBJ2-2; 10 nucleotides align to TRBD1. There are 15 residues in the CDR3. Per the germline V gene, CDR1 is MNHEY and CDR2 is SMNVEV (reference sequence). V trimming: 5 bases; J trimming: 6 bases; junction bases outside the gene matches: 6. For the CDR3, the DNA is TGTGCCAGCAGTCCTTCGACAGGGGGCCCCGGGGAGCTGTTTTTT. As protein: CASSPSTGGPGELFF.

This clone was seen a single time. V gene TRBV27 combines with J gene TRBJ2-2; D call uncertain. Germline values: CDR1 MNHEY, CDR2 SMNVEV (reference sequence). The CDR3 has 13 amino acids. V lost 5 bases, J lost 1 base, and 5 bases lay in between. CDR3 residues: CASSLKNTGELFF. CDR3 nucleotide sequence: TGTGCCAGCAGTCTAAAGAACACCGGGGAGCTGTTTTTT.

The chain recombines TRBV14 with TRBJ2-1, with 14 bases lining up with TRBD2. This CDR3 is 14 amino acids long. Looked up from germline, CDR1 is SGHDN and CDR2 is FVKESK. Unmatched junction bases numbered 0, after V lost 5 bases and J lost 6 bases. The CDR3 loop is CASSGTSGSNEQFF. The CDR3 bases are TGTGCCAGCAGCGGGACTAGCGGGAGCAATGAGCAGTTCTTC.

The chain joins TRBV28 to TRBJ2-5; TRBD2 matches at 8 bases. The V gene's germline CDR1 is MDHEN and CDR2 SYDVKM. V lost 3 bases to trimming and J lost 3 bases; unmatched junction nucleotides: 3. The CDR3 length is 14 residues. Here the CDR3 reads CASSLTGGEETQYF. The CDR3 nucleotides are TGTGCCAGCAGTTTGACGGGAGGGGAAGAGACCCAGTACTTC.

The V and J genes are TRBV7-9 and TRBJ2-7; D not resolved. V gave up 10 bases and J gave up 3 bases, with 13 bases separating them. The germline gives CDR1 SEHNR, CDR2 FQNEAQ (reference sequence). The CDR3 spans 12 residues. CDR3 DNA sequence: TGTGCCACCAACGATGGTAACTACGAGCAGTACTTC. It translates to CATNDGNYEQYF.

The chain combines TRBV27 with TRBJ2-1; D is possibly TRBD1 (5 bases). Germline V gene lookup returns CDR1 MNHEY and CDR2 SMNVEV (reference sequence). With 3 bases removed from V and 12 bases from J, the gap between germline ends came to 15 bases. The CDR3 runs to 13 residues. As DNA, the CDR3 is TGTGCCAGCAGTTTGACGCTTCAAAGGGGGCAGTTCTTC. Residues: CASSLTLQRGQFF.

V usage is TRBV7-9 and J usage is TRBJ2-3; D unresolved. The CDR3 extends over 13 amino acids. The germline gives CDR1 SEHNR, CDR2 FQNEAQ (reference sequence). The V gene lost 5 bases and the J gene lost 5 bases, with 11 bases spanning the gap. The CDR3 nucleotides are TGTGCCAGCAGCCCCGATCCTAGAGATACGCAGTATTTT. It translates to CASSPDPRDTQYF.

The J gene is TRBJ2-2, the V gene TRBV6-5; 7 bases align to TRBD1. The junction had 2 bases not matched to a gene; V was cut back by 6 bases and J by 1 base. There are 14 residues in the CDR3. CDR1 MNHEY and CDR2 SVGAGI come from the germline V gene. In DNA form, the CDR3 reads TGTGCCAGCAGAAGGACAGGGAACACCGGGGAGCTGTTTTTT. Translation: CASRRTGNTGELFF.

This chain connects TRBV27 to TRBJ2-1, with 7 bases identical to TRBD2. Trimming removed 4 bases from V and 8 bases from J; junction bases left unmatched: 8. This CDR3 contains 14 residues. Looked up from germline, CDR1 is MNHEY and CDR2 is SMNVEV (reference sequence). The DNA of the CDR3 is TGTGCCAGCAGTTCCTTACTAGCGACGGATGAGCAGTTCTTC. This translates into CASSSLLATDEQFF.

This sequence joins TRBV7-6 and TRBJ1-1; D uncertain. CDR3 size: 13 residues. The V gene's germline CDR1 is SGHVS and CDR2 FNYEAQ. Trimming cost V 4 bases and J 3 bases, with 9 bases left between them. The CDR3 is CASSSGEDTEAFF. DNA of the CDR3: TGTGCCAGCAGCTCCGGAGAGGACACTGAAGCTTTCTTT.

This chain links TRBV13 with TRBJ2-1, with 9 bases that match TRBD1. The CDR3 extends over 15 amino acids. Germline assignment: CDR1 PRHDT and CDR2 FYEKMQ (reference sequence). J gave up 8 bases and V 5 bases, and 10 bases lay outside the gene matches. The CDR3 nucleotides are TGTGCCAGCAGCCAAACGGGACAGGGTGGGGATGAGCAGTTCTTC. Protein sequence: CASSQTGQGGDEQFF.

This clone has just a few counts. The same CDR3 is also encoded by other DNA sequences in this sample. The V and J genes are TRBV27 and TRBJ2-7; 7 nucleotides match TRBD1. V gave up 5 bases and J gave up 4 bases; unmatched junction bases: 5. Germline V gene lookup returns CDR1 MNHEY and CDR2 SMNVEV (reference sequence). The CDR3 length is 13 residues. This CDR3 reads CASSPGQSYEQYF. In nucleotides, the CDR3 is TGTGCCAGCAGTCCGGGACAGTCGTACGAGCAGTACTTC.

The chain recombines TRBV28 with TRBJ2-2; TRBD1 matches 7 bases. The trim removed 5 bases at V and 4 bases at J, leaving 10 bases unmatched. Per the germline V gene, CDR1 is MDHEN and CDR2 is SYDVKM. The CDR3 totals 16 residues. DNA of the CDR3: TGTGCCAGCAGTCCTCTCAAGACAGGGCTCACCGGGGAGCTGTTTTTT. Encoded protein: CASSPLKTGLTGELFF.

The chain carries TRBV12-5 and TRBJ2-5, with D perhaps TRBD1 or TRBD2 (6 bases each). Gene TRBJ2-7 matches the end of the DNA better, so the J call may be wrong. Germline V CDR1 and CDR2: LGHNT, FRNRAP. This CDR3 comprises 12 residues. The DNA for the CDR3 is TGTGCTAGTGGTTTAGGAGGGGGCGAGCAGTACTTC. This gives the protein CASGLGGGEQYF.

The chain uses TRBV11-2 and TRBJ2-7; TRBD1 aligns across 8 bases. V dropped 1 base and J dropped 3; count of bases not matched to a gene: 5. Germline CDR1 SGHAT, CDR2 FQNNGV. This CDR3 comprises 15 residues. CDR3 amino acids: CASSLGRGTGYEQYF. The CDR3 DNA follows: TGTGCCAGCAGCTTAGGGCGCGGGACAGGCTACGAGCAGTACTTC.

Here the CDR3 reads CASSFSAGELFF. The CDR3 DNA sequence: TGCGCCAGCAGCTTCTCCGCCGGGGAGCTGTTTTTT. This chain joins TRBV5-1 and TRBJ2-2, with D unresolved. V shed 2 bases and J shed 6 bases, with 5 bases lying between them. This CDR3 comprises 12 residues. The germline V gene has CDR1 SGHRS and CDR2 YFSETQ. The full variable domain, rest sourced from reference TRBV5-1 and TRBJ2-2, is KAGVTQTPRYLIKTRGQQVTLSCSPISGHRSVSWYQQTPGQGLQFLFEYFSETQRNKGNFPGRFSGRQFSNSRSEMNVSTLELGDSALYLCASSFSAGELFFGEGSRLTVL.

In DNA, the CDR3 is TGTGCCAGCAGCTTCGGGGGATCGTACGAGCAGTACTTC. Its protein is CASSFGGSYEQYF. The J gene is TRBJ2-7, the V gene TRBV5-4, with D possibly being TRBD2 (6 bases). The CDR3 sequence is 13 residues long. Deletions cut 2 bases from V and 4 bases from J, with 10 bases between. Germline CDR1 reads SGHNT; CDR2 reads YYREEE (reference sequence).

The chain is built from TRBV29-1 and TRBJ1-1; D perhaps matches TRBD1 (6 bases). The CDR3 is made up of 12 amino acids. The germline V gene has CDR1 SQVTM and CDR2 ANQGSEA. The V end was cut by 6 bases, the J end by 1 base, with 9 bases between. This CDR3 reads CSVPGQNTEAFF. The CDR3 DNA reads TGCAGCGTGCCGGGACAGAACACTGAAGCTTTCTTT. Full variable domain (rest looked up from reference TRBV29-1 and TRBJ1-1): SAVISQKPSRDICQRGTSLTIQCQVDSQVTMMFWYRQQPGQSLTLIATANQGSEATYESGFVIDKFPISRPNLTFSTLTVSNMSPEDSSIYLCSVPGQNTEAFFGQGTRLTVV.

The rearrangement links TRBV11-2 to TRBJ2-2; 7 nucleotides line up with TRBD1. The CDR3 loop spans 13 amino acids. V lost 5 bases to trimming and J lost 6 bases; unmatched junction nucleotides: 3. The germline V gene has CDR1 SGHAT and CDR2 FQNNGV. Here the CDR3 DNA reads TGTGCCAGCAGCACGGACAGGCCCGGGGAGCTGTTTTTT. It is translated as CASSTDRPGELFF.

The chain has TRBV6-1 and TRBJ2-3; possible D gene TRBD2, 5 bases. Trimming left V 5 bases short and J 4 bases short, with 13 bases between. CDR3 length equals 14 residues. Germline CDR1 is MNHNS and CDR2 is SASEGT. The CDR3: CASSPGLNPDTQYF. The CDR3 nucleotides read TGTGCCAGCAGTCCCGGACTTAACCCAGATACGCAGTATTTT.

This clone was recorded a few times. The V gene is TRBV27, the J gene TRBJ2-1; either TRBD1 or TRBD2 may fit D (5 bases each). The CDR3 has 19 amino acids. Germline loops: CDR1 MNHEY, CDR2 SMNVEV (reference sequence). V was trimmed by 2 bases and J by 0 bases, leaving 20 bases between them. The CDR3 spells CASSLRGPDLRISYNEQFF. The DNA for the CDR3 is TGTGCCAGCAGTTTACGGGGCCCCGATTTAAGGATCTCCTACAATGAGCAGTTCTTC.